This T cell receptor beta chain was identified in a study of T cells in Graves' hyperthyroidism and ophthalmopathy. Regarding the study as a whole: Within blood appeared most thyroid clonotypes that had expanded above 0.001.

Germline V gene sequence: CDR1 SNHLY, CDR2 FYNNEI. V was cut by 5 bases and J by 8 bases, with 9 bases left in between. There are 11 residues in the CDR3. From RNA transcripts, TCR beta CDR3 regions were amplified. A first-round RT-PCR of the TCR CDR3 used the HTBI primer set. TCRdb fed the multiplex PCR reads into MiXCR, producing one record per CDR3 protein. Among more than 600,000 distinct CDR3 sequences listed, over 15% were seen once. This clonotype was observed many times. Its matching antigen is unknown. The genes are TRBV2 and TRBJ1-2; a weak D match, TRBD1 (6 bases). The sequence derives from a man aged 18 to 29 with Graves' hyperthyroidism. Sequenced: blood. CDR3 in DNA: TGTGCCAGCAGTCCGGGGGGCGGCTACACCTTC. Its protein product is CASSPGGGYTF.